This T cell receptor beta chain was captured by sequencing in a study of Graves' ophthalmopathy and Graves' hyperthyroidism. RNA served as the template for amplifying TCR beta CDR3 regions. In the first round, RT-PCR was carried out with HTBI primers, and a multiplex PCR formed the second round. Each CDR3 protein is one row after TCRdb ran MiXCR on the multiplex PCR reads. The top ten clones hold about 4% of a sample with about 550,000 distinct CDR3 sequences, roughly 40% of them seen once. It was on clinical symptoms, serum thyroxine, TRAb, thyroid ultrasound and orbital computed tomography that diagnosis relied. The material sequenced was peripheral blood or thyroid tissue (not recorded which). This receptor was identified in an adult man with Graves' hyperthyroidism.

The CDR3 here is CASSIFPGRRGSNQPQHF. CDR3 nucleotides: TGTGCCAGTAGTATCTTTCCCGGACGGCGCGGGAGCAATCAGCCCCAGCATTTT. The chain links TRBV19 to TRBJ1-5; D call uncertain. The CDR3 extends over 18 amino acids. The germline gives CDR1 LNHDA, CDR2 SQIVND (reference sequence). Trimming stripped 3 bases from V and 1 base from J, with 19 bases between.